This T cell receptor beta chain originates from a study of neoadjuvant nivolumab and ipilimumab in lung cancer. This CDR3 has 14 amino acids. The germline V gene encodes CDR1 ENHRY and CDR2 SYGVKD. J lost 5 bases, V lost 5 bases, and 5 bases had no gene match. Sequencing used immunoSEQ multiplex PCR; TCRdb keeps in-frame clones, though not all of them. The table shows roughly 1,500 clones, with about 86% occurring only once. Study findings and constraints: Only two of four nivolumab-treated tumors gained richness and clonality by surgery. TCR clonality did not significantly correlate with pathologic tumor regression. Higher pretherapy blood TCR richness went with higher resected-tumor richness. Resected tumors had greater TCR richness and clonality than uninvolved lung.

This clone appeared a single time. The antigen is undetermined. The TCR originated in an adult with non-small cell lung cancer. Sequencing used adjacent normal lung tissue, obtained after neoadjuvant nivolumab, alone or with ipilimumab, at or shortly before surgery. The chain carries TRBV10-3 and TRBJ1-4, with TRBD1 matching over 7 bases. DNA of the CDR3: TGTGCCATCAGTTTTGACAGGGACAATGAAAAACTGTTTTTT. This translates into CAISFDRDNEKLFF.